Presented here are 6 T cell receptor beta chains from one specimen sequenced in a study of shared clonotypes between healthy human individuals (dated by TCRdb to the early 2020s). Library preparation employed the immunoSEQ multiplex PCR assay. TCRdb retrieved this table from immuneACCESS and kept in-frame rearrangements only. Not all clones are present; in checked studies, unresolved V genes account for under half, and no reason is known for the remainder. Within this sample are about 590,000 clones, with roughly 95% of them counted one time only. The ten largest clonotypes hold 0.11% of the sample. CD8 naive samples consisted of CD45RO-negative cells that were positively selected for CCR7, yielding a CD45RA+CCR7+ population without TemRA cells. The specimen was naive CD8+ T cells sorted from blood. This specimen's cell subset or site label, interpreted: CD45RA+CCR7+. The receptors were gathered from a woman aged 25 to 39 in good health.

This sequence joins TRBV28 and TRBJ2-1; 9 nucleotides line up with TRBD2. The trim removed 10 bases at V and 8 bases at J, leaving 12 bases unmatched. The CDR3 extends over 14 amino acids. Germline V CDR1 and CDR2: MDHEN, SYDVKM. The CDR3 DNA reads TGTGCCATCACCGGGCTAGCGGGATTTTATGAGCAGTTCTTC. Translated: CAITGLAGFYEQFF.

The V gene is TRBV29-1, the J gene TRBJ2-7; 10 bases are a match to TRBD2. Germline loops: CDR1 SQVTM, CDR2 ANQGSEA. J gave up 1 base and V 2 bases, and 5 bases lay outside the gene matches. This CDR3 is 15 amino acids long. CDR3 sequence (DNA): TGCAGCGTTGAACTTCGAGCGGGAGGGTCCTACGAGCAGTACTTC. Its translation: CSVELRAGGSYEQYF.

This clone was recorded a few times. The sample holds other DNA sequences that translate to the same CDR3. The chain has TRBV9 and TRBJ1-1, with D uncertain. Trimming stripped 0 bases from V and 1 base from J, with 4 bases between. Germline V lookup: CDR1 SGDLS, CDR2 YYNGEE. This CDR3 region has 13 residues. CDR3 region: CASSVGTNTEAFF. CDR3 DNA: TGTGCCAGCAGCGTAGGCACGAACACTGAAGCTTTCTTT.

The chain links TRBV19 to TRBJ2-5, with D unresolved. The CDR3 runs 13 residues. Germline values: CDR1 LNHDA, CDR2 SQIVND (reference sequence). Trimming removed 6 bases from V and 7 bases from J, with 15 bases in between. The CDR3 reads CASSPGAMGTQYF. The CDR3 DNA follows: TGTGCCAGTAGCCCCGGAGCGATGGGGACCCAGTACTTC.

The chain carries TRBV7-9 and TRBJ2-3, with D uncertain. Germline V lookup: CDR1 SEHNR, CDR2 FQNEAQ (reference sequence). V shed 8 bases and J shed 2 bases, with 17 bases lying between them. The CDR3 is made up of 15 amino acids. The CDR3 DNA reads TGTGCCAGCGGCAGCTTATTCTTAAACACAGATACGCAGTATTTT. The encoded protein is CASGSLFLNTDTQYF.

CDR3: CASSTRRNEQFF. The CDR3 DNA sequence: TGTGCCAGCAGCACCCGTAGAAATGAGCAGTTCTTC. V gene TRBV7-6 combines with J gene TRBJ2-1; the D is unclear. In germline, CDR1 is SGHVS, CDR2 FNYEAQ. There are 12 residues in the CDR3. V lost 5 bases and J lost 7, with 9 bases in between.